The source of this T cell receptor (beta chain) is a study of beta chain features in type 1 diabetes. General study results and limits: HLA effects on TCRB rearrangement stayed unresolved here. Researchers report that Type 1 diabetes patients had moderately but significantly shorter TCRB CDR3s across all four CD4+ subsets.

With respect to this clone: Its antigen remains unidentified.

The CDR3 covers 15 residues. Germline lookup yields CDR1 SNHLY and CDR2 FYNNEI. The trim removed 6 bases at V and 5 bases at J, leaving 8 bases unmatched. The sequenced template was cDNA made from the entire isolated RNA. Data came from immunoSEQ multiplex PCR; TCRdb stores just in-frame clones and leaves some out. Among around 260,000 clones listed, just over 20% were seen once. Researchers reported sorting CD4+ naive, central memory, regulatory and stem cell-like memory cells via CD45RO/CCR7/CD25/CD127/CD95/CD27. The sample comprised naive CD4+ T cells from blood. The rearrangement joins TRBV2 to TRBJ2-2, with 8 nucleotides matching TRBD1. This receptor was taken from a woman in her thirties or forties with type 1 diabetes. The CDR3 sequence: CASSRDRGGTGELFF. The CDR3 DNA reads TGTGCCAGCAGCCGCGACAGGGGCGGAACCGGGGAGCTGTTTTTT.